This TCR beta chain comes out of a study of T cell repertoires in aging, cancer and after chemotherapy. Rearranged V-D-J TRB sequences were amplified with a mixed TRB-A/B primer pool. TCRdb analysed the multiplex PCR reads with MiXCR anew, one entry per CDR3 protein. Among 4,000 to 5,000 distinct CDR3 sequences listed, around 23% were seen once. Trimming left V 4 bases short and J 4 bases short, with 14 bases between. The germline V gene encodes CDR1 MNHEY and CDR2 SVGAGI. The CDR3 loop spans 14 amino acids. TCR beta rearrangements were amplified from peripheral blood genomic DNA. The sequenced sample was blood. The chain uses TRBV6-5 and TRBJ2-7, with unresolved D. The clonotype originates from a human donor in good health. The donor label of this sample is uncertain. DNA for the CDR3: TGTGCCAGCAGTTCCGGACCGAGAACATACGAGCAGTACTTC. Translating it yields CASSSGPRTYEQYF.